The entry below gives a single T cell receptor beta chain sequence along with its context. The antigen it binds to is not known. Within one base of it there is no much larger clone, and no base qualities were kept. These data originate in a study of T cell changes during pregnancy in multiple sclerosis (dated by TCRdb to the late 2010s). A note on the overall study: The study examined how the T cell repertoire changed over the course of pregnancy in women with multiple sclerosis.

The library was built by means of the immunoSEQ multiplex PCR assay. The source is immuneACCESS, and TCRdb retained only in-frame sequences with V and J called. Part of the clones is not carried over; for the studies checked, unresolved V genes explain less than half of this, and the remainder is unexplained. The sample table records about 33,000 clones; roughly nine tenths of these occur just once. The top ten clones comprise approximately 0.43% of the sample. The sequences come from CD4+ T cells from peripheral blood mononuclear cells, collected in the second trimester of pregnancy. The source of this sequence is a female donor in good health, enrolled as a control in a pregnancy study.

In nucleotide form, the sequence is TGTGCCAGCAGCCCTATGAGTTCCCCTCGGGGGACCCAGTACTTC. Its product reads: CASSPMSSPRGTQYF. This receptor chain uses TRBV13 and TRBJ2-5; TRBD2 is a possible D gene, resting on 5 matching bases. From the germline V gene (reference sequence), CDR1 is PRHDT and CDR2 is FYEKMQ. From its cysteine to its phenylalanine, the CDR3 spans 15 amino acids. The CDR3 DNA has 45 bases and is translated from base 1. V is reduced by 5 bases and J by 7 bases, leaving a spacing of 20 bases between them.